This T cell receptor (beta chain) was captured by sequencing in a study of siplizumab effects on memory and regulatory T cells. Study outcomes and limitations: No naive or memory phenotype could be assigned to roughly 75-96% of proliferating clones.

TCRdb's copy holds only in-frame clones and misses some; the assay was immunoSEQ multiplex PCR. The sample holds 60,000 to 70,000 clones, 88% seen once. CDR3 length equals 15 residues. Of note for this clone: Its specificity is not known.

The TCR originated in a human donor in good health. The sample comprised Tregs sorted from blood. V gene TRBV7-5 combines with J gene TRBJ1-1. TRBV7-5 has pseudogene status. The CDR3 bases are TGTGCCAGAAGCGACCAACAGGAGGTGGACACTGAAGCTTTCTTT. Its protein product is CARSDQQEVDTEAFF.